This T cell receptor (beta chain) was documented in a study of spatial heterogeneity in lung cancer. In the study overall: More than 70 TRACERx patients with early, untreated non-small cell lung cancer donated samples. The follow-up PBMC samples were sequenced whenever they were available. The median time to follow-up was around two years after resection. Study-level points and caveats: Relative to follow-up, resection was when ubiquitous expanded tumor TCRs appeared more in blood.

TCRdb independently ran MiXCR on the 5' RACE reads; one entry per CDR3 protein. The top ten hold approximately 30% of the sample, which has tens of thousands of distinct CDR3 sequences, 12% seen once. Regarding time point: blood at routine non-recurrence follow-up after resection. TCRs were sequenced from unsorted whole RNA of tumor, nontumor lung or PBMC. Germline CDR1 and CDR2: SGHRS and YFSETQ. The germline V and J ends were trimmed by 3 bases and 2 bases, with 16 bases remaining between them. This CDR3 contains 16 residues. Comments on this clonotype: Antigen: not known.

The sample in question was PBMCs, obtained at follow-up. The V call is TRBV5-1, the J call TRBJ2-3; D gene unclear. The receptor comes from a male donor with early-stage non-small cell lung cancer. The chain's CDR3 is CASSSRQSPSTDTQYF. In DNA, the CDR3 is TGCGCCAGCAGCTCACGACAATCCCCCTCCACAGATACGCAGTATTTT.